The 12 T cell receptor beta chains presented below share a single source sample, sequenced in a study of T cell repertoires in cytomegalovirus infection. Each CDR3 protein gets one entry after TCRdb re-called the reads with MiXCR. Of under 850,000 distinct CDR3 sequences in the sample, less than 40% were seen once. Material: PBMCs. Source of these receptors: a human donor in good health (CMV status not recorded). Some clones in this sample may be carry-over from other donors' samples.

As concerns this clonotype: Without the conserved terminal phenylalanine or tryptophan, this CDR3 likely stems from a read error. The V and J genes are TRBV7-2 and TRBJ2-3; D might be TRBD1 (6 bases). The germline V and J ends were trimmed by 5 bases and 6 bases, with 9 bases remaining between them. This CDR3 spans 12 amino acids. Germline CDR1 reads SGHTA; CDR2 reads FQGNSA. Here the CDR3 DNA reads TGTGCCAGCAGCCCGAGGGGGGATACGCAGTATTTG. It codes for CASSPRGDTQYL.

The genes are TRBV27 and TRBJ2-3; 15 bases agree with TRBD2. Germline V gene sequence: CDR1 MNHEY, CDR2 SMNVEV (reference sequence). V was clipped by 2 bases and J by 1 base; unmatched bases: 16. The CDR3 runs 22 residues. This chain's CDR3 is CASSLNPGGTSGRNLRTDTQYF. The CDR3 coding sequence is TGTGCCAGCAGTTTAAACCCGGGGGGGACTAGCGGGAGGAACCTTCGCACAGATACGCAGTATTTT.

CDR3 nucleotide sequence: TGCAGCGTTGTCAGGGGGCCTGGCTACACCTTC. It yields the protein CSVVRGPGYTF. The genes are TRBV29-1 and TRBJ1-2; 8 nucleotides agree with TRBD1. The CDR3 is 11 amino acids. The germline V gene has CDR1 SQVTM and CDR2 ANQGSEA. V lost 4 bases and J lost 7; bases outside the gene matches: 2.

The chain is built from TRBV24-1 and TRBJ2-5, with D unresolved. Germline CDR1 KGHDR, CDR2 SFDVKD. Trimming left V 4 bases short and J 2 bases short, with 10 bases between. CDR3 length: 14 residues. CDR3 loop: CATSEGTEQETQYF. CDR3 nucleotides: TGTGCCACCAGTGAAGGAACAGAACAAGAGACCCAGTACTTC.

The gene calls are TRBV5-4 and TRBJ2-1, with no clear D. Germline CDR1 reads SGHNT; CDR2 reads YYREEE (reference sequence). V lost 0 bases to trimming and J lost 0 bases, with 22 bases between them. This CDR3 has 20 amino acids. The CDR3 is CASSLVSPFLRTSSYNEQFF. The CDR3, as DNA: TGTGCCAGCAGCTTGGTATCCCCTTTCTTGCGGACGAGCTCCTACAATGAGCAGTTCTTC.

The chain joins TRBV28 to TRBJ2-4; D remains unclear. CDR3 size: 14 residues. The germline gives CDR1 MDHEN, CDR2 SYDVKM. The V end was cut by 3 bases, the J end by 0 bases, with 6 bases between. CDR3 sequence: CASSFLLAKNIQYF. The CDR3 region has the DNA TGTGCCAGCAGTTTTCTACTAGCCAAAAACATTCAGTACTTC. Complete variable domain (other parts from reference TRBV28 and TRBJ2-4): DVKVTQSSRYLVKRTGEKVFLECVQDMDHENMFWYRQDPGLGLRLIYFSYDVKMKEKGDIPEGYSVSREKKERFSLILESASTNQTSMYLCASSFLLAKNIQYFGAGTRLSVL.

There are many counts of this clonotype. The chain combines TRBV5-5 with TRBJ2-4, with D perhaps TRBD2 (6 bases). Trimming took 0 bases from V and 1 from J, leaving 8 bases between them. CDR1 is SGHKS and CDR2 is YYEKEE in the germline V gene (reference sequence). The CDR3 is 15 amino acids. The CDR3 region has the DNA TGTGCCAGCAGCTTGGGGGGGGAGGCCAAAAACATTCAGTACTTC. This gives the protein CASSLGGEAKNIQYF. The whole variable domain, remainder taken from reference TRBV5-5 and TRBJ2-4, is DAGVTQSPTHLIKTRGQQVTLRCSPISGHKSVSWYQQVLGQGPQFIFQYYEKEERGRGNFPDRFSARQFPNYSSELNVNALLLGDSALYLCASSLGGEAKNIQYFGAGTRLSVL.

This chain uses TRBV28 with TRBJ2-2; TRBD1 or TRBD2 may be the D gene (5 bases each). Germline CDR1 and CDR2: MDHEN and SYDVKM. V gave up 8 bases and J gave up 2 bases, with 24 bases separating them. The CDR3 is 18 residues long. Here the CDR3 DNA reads TGTGCCAGCCGGGGCCAGGGTAGGTCCCAAATTAACACCGGGGAGCTGTTTTTT. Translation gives CASRGQGRSQINTGELFF.

CDR3: CASSTRPYTTKNTEAFF. CDR3 DNA: TGTGCCAGCAGTACTAGGCCCTACACGACCAAGAACACTGAAGCTTTCTTT. The chain is built from TRBV12-3 or TRBV12-4 and TRBJ1-1; D gene unclear. The CDR3 has 17 amino acids. Trimming cost V 5 bases and J 1 base, with 20 bases left between them.

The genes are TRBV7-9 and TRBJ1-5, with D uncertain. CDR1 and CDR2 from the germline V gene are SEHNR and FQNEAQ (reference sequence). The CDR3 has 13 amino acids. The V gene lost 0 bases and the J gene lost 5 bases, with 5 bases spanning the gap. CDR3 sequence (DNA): TGTGCCAGCAGCTTAGCGACGGATCAGCCCCAGCATTTT. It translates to CASSLATDQPQHF.

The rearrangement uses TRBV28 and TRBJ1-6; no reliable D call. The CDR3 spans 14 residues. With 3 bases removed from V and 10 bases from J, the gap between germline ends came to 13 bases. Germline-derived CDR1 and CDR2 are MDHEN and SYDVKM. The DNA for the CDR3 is TGTGCCAGCAGTTTTCCGGGCGGAGGCTCACCCCTCCACTTT. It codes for CASSFPGGGSPLHF.

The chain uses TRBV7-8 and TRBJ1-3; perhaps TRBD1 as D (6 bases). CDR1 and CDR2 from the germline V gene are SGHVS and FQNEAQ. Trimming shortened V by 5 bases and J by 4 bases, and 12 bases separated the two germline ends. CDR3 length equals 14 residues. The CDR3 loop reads CASSPYGQGNTIYF. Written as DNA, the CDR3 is TGTGCCAGCAGCCCATACGGACAGGGAAACACCATATATTTT. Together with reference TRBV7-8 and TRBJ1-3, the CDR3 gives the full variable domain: GAGVSQSPRYKVAKRGQDVALRCDPISGHVSLFWYQQALGQGPEFLTYFQNEAQLDKSGLPSDRFFAERPEGSVSTLKIQRTQQEDSAVYLCASSPYGQGNTIYFGEGSWLTVV.